These T cell receptor beta chains were read from a single sample in a study of T cell responses to AZD1222 COVID-19 vaccine. Measured with immunoSEQ multiplex PCR; TCRdb has only the in-frame clones, and not every one. The data show some 90,000 clones, approximately 91% seen once. Sample: peripheral blood, taken on day 0 of AZD1222 vaccination. These receptors came from an adult in good health. The CDR3 runs from the conserved cysteine through the conserved F or W. Fields, in order: V gene, J gene, clone size, D gene, CDR3 DNA, CDR3 protein. The D gene is left open where the match is weak. Some rows have no size entry. The others give once, few or many, or a class for an expanded clone.

v_call: TRBV14; j_call: TRBJ2-1; clone_size: -; d_call: TRBD2; cdr3_nt: TGTGCCAGCAGCCCTTCGGGGGGGCCTTATGAGCAGTTCTTC; cdr3_aa: CASSPSGGPYEQFF
v_call: TRBV29-1; j_call: TRBJ2-2; clone_size: few; d_call: -; cdr3_nt: TGCAGCGCTACCGACAGACCGAACACCGGGGAGCTGTTTTTT; cdr3_aa: CSATDRPNTGELFF
v_call: TRBV29-1; j_call: TRBJ2-5; clone_size: -; d_call: -; cdr3_nt: TGCAGCGTCCCCGGAGGTGGGGAGACCCAGTACTTC; cdr3_aa: CSVPGGGETQYF
v_call: TRBV13; j_call: TRBJ2-1; clone_size: -; d_call: -; cdr3_nt: TGTGCCAGCAGCCTTCAGACCTACAATGAGCAGTTCTTC; cdr3_aa: CASSLQTYNEQFF
v_call: TRBV11-2; j_call: TRBJ2-1; clone_size: -; d_call: TRBD2; cdr3_nt: TGTGCCAGCAGCTGGGGGGGACCAAATGAGCAGTTCTTC; cdr3_aa: CASSWGGPNEQFF
v_call: TRBV7-2; j_call: TRBJ2-6; clone_size: -; d_call: -; cdr3_nt: TGTGCCAGCAGCTCAAGTAAGTTGACCTCTTCTGGGGCCAACGTCCTGACTTTC; cdr3_aa: CASSSSKLTSSGANVLTF
v_call: TRBV7-9; j_call: TRBJ1-6; clone_size: -; d_call: TRBD1; cdr3_nt: TGTGCCAGCAGCCCCAGGGGGTTGTCACCCCTCCACTTT; cdr3_aa: CASSPRGLSPLHF
v_call: TRBV3-1/TRBV3-2; j_call: TRBJ2-5; clone_size: -; d_call: -; cdr3_nt: TGTGCCAGCAGCCAAGATTGGGCTAGGCAAGAGACCCAGTACTTC; cdr3_aa: CASSQDWARQETQYF
v_call: TRBV3-1/TRBV3-2; j_call: TRBJ1-5; clone_size: -; d_call: TRBD1; cdr3_nt: TGTGCCAGCAGCCAGCCACCCGGGACAGGGACCAATCAGCCCCAGCATTTT; cdr3_aa: CASSQPPGTGTNQPQHF
v_call: TRBV6-5; j_call: TRBJ1-1; clone_size: -; d_call: -; cdr3_nt: TGTGCCAGCAGTTATCAAACGACAGAGAACACTGAAGCTTTCTTT; cdr3_aa: CASSYQTTENTEAFF
v_call: TRBV5-5; j_call: TRBJ1-3; clone_size: -; d_call: -; cdr3_nt: TGTGCCAGCAGCTTGGCCCCGGATTTGGAGGGAAACACCATATATTTT; cdr3_aa: CASSLAPDLEGNTIYF
v_call: TRBV12-3/TRBV12-4; j_call: TRBJ1-1; clone_size: -; d_call: -; cdr3_nt: TGTGCCAGCAGTTTAACAGGGTCCACTGAAGCTTTCTTT; cdr3_aa: CASSLTGSTEAFF
v_call: TRBV18; j_call: TRBJ2-7; clone_size: once; d_call: -; cdr3_nt: TGTGCCAGCTCACAAAACGGGGGCGAGCAGTACTTC; cdr3_aa: CASSQNGGEQYF
v_call: TRBV5-4; j_call: TRBJ2-5; clone_size: -; d_call: TRBD2; cdr3_nt: TGTGCCAGCAGCCCCTCTATGGGGGGGCAAGAGACCCAGTACTTC; cdr3_aa: CASSPSMGGQETQYF
v_call: TRBV6-5; j_call: TRBJ2-7; clone_size: -; d_call: TRBD1; cdr3_nt: TGTGCCAGCAGTTACGACGGGACAGCAGTGATCTACGAGCAGTACTTC; cdr3_aa: CASSYDGTAVIYEQYF
v_call: TRBV28; j_call: TRBJ1-1; clone_size: -; d_call: -; cdr3_nt: TGTGCCAGCAGTTCGACCCTCAGTTCCCTATTGAACACTGAAGCTTTCTTT; cdr3_aa: CASSSTLSSLLNTEAFF
v_call: TRBV9; j_call: TRBJ2-2; clone_size: -; d_call: TRBD2; cdr3_nt: TGTGCCAGCAGCCCAGAAGCCGGGGGGACTCTTACCGGGGAGCTGTTTTTT; cdr3_aa: CASSPEAGGTLTGELFF
v_call: TRBV29-1; j_call: TRBJ1-2; clone_size: -; d_call: -; cdr3_nt: TGCAGCGTTGAAGAAGCAAGGCGGGCGGGCTACACCTTC; cdr3_aa: CSVEEARRAGYTF
v_call: TRBV7-2; j_call: TRBJ2-7; clone_size: -; d_call: -; cdr3_nt: TGTGCCAGCAGCCACGGACCCTACGAGCAGTACTTC; cdr3_aa: CASSHGPYEQYF
v_call: TRBV3-1/TRBV3-2; j_call: TRBJ1-3; clone_size: -; d_call: -; cdr3_nt: TGTGCCAGCAGCCAAGAACCGCCCGGGAGCCCAGACACCATATATTTT; cdr3_aa: CASSQEPPGSPDTIYF
v_call: TRBV5-1; j_call: TRBJ2-2; clone_size: -; d_call: -; cdr3_nt: TGCGCCAGCAGCTTGCCGGGGGCGAGGACCGGGGAGCTGTTTTTT; cdr3_aa: CASSLPGARTGELFF
v_call: TRBV12-3/TRBV12-4; j_call: TRBJ2-5; clone_size: -; d_call: -; cdr3_nt: TGTGCCAGCAGTTCCGCTCCATGGTCGACCCAGTACTTC; cdr3_aa: CASSSAPWSTQYF
v_call: TRBV7-3; j_call: TRBJ2-2; clone_size: -; d_call: -; cdr3_nt: TGTGCCAGCAGCCAAACACGGTCCGGGGAGCTGTTTTTT; cdr3_aa: CASSQTRSGELFF
v_call: TRBV5-1; j_call: TRBJ2-7; clone_size: -; d_call: -; cdr3_nt: TGCGCCAGCAGCCGAGACCGGGGGCGGACGTCCTACGAGCAGTACTTC; cdr3_aa: CASSRDRGRTSYEQYF
v_call: TRBV6-5; j_call: TRBJ1-1; clone_size: -; d_call: -; cdr3_nt: TGTGCCAGCAGTTCCGCCAGGGGATCCACTGAAGCTTTCTTT; cdr3_aa: CASSSARGSTEAFF
v_call: TRBV6-5; j_call: TRBJ1-2; clone_size: -; d_call: -; cdr3_nt: TGTGCCACCAACCCCAGTGGGAACTATGGCTACACCTTC; cdr3_aa: CATNPSGNYGYTF
v_call: TRBV2; j_call: TRBJ1-2; clone_size: -; d_call: -; cdr3_nt: TGTGCCAGCACCAAGACAGTGGGGGATGGCTACACCTTC; cdr3_aa: CASTKTVGDGYTF
v_call: TRBV7-9; j_call: TRBJ2-7; clone_size: -; d_call: -; cdr3_nt: TGTGCCAGCAGCCACGACACCTACGAGCAGTACTTC; cdr3_aa: CASSHDTYEQYF
v_call: TRBV9; j_call: TRBJ2-2; clone_size: -; d_call: -; cdr3_nt: TGTGCCAGCAGCAAAAGGATTCCCGGGGAGCTGTTTTTT; cdr3_aa: CASSKRIPGELFF
v_call: TRBV5-1; j_call: TRBJ2-5; clone_size: -; d_call: -; cdr3_nt: TGCGCCAGCAGCCTAGGGGTGGTCCAAGAGACCCAGTACTTC; cdr3_aa: CASSLGVVQETQYF
v_call: TRBV6-5; j_call: TRBJ2-3; clone_size: -; d_call: -; cdr3_nt: TGTGCCAGCAGTTACTCCCAGGCCTACACAGATACGCAGTATTTT; cdr3_aa: CASSYSQAYTDTQYF
v_call: TRBV7-6; j_call: TRBJ2-1; clone_size: -; d_call: -; cdr3_nt: TGTGCCAGCAGTCGAACTGGACGGATTTACAATGAGCAGTTCTTC; cdr3_aa: CASSRTGRIYNEQFF
v_call: TRBV6-2/TRBV6-3; j_call: TRBJ2-4; clone_size: -; d_call: TRBD2; cdr3_nt: TGTGCCAGCAGTTACCCCCGCGCGGGGGTCAAAAACATTCAGTACTTC; cdr3_aa: CASSYPRAGVKNIQYF
v_call: TRBV7-9; j_call: TRBJ2-3; clone_size: once; d_call: TRBD2; cdr3_nt: TGTGCCAGCAGCTTAGCTAGCGGGGGGATCACAGATACGCAGTATTTT; cdr3_aa: CASSLASGGITDTQYF
v_call: TRBV5-1; j_call: TRBJ1-4; clone_size: -; d_call: -; cdr3_nt: TGCGCCAGCAGCTCTTCCGGGAACACTAATGAAAAACTGTTTTTT; cdr3_aa: CASSSSGNTNEKLFF
v_call: TRBV11-2; j_call: TRBJ2-5; clone_size: -; d_call: -; cdr3_nt: TGTGCCAGCAGCCCCCTACGGCTCCAAGAGACCCAGTACTTC; cdr3_aa: CASSPLRLQETQYF
v_call: TRBV6-1; j_call: TRBJ2-7; clone_size: -; d_call: TRBD1; cdr3_nt: TGTGCCAGCAGTGAGTCTATTGGACAGGGGGCGCATGAGCAGTACTTC; cdr3_aa: CASSESIGQGAHEQYF
v_call: TRBV11-2; j_call: TRBJ1-3; clone_size: -; d_call: -; cdr3_nt: TGTGCCAGCTCCACCGGGGACTTCTCTGGAAACACCATATATTTT; cdr3_aa: CASSTGDFSGNTIYF
v_call: TRBV19; j_call: TRBJ2-1; clone_size: -; d_call: -; cdr3_nt: TGTGCCAGTAGTCCGAGGGGAAACAATGAGCAGTTCTTC; cdr3_aa: CASSPRGNNEQFF
v_call: TRBV28; j_call: TRBJ1-2; clone_size: -; d_call: -; cdr3_nt: TGTGCCAGCAGTCAGTCCATGGGGGTCTTATATGGCTACACCTTC; cdr3_aa: CASSQSMGVLYGYTF
v_call: TRBV11-2; j_call: TRBJ1-1; clone_size: -; d_call: -; cdr3_nt: TGTGCCAGCAGCTTCGCACAGGCGAACACTGAAGCTTTCTTT; cdr3_aa: CASSFAQANTEAFF
v_call: TRBV19; j_call: TRBJ1-4; clone_size: -; d_call: -; cdr3_nt: TGTGCCAGTAGTCAAGAACCCTTAGTCGGACAGCGACTGTTTTTT; cdr3_aa: CASSQEPLVGQRLFF
v_call: TRBV15; j_call: TRBJ1-3; clone_size: -; d_call: -; cdr3_nt: TGTGCCACCAGCAGAGATCGATCCCGGATCTCTGGAAACACCATATATTTT; cdr3_aa: CATSRDRSRISGNTIYF
v_call: TRBV9; j_call: TRBJ2-5; clone_size: -; d_call: TRBD1; cdr3_nt: TGTGCCAGCAGCGTAGCGGGACAGGGGTGGGAGACCCAGTACTTC; cdr3_aa: CASSVAGQGWETQYF
v_call: TRBV27; j_call: TRBJ1-2; clone_size: -; d_call: TRBD1; cdr3_nt: TGTGCCAGCAGCTCTGTGGACAGGGGCTACACCTTC; cdr3_aa: CASSSVDRGYTF
v_call: TRBV19; j_call: TRBJ1-1; clone_size: -; d_call: -; cdr3_nt: TGTGCCACCACGAGGATGACATTGAACACTGAAGCTTTCTTT; cdr3_aa: CATTRMTLNTEAFF